This T cell receptor (beta chain) is drawn from a study of blood T cell repertoires in COVID-19. Turning to the study itself: Collection of acute and convalescent COVID-19 samples took place in the United States, Italy and Spain. Sources were T cells, B-cell-depleted T cells, or PBMCs; the material itself was cDNA or gDNA.

Per the original data handling: For nucleated cells, counts were estimated from reference gene primer amplification. TCRdb's table, derived via immunoSEQ multiplex PCR, lists solely in-frame clones and lacks some. V and J calls plus clone size are reproduced from that table; the DNA served to infer D and trimming. The sample records 360,000 or so clones, 90% being singletons. A single count supports this clone. V was shortened by 3 bases and J by 0 bases, with 8 bases between the two germline ends. Germline values: CDR1 MNHEY, CDR2 SVGAGI. This CDR3 comprises 14 residues. This TCR came from a man aged 18 to 30 with active or convalescent COVID-19. Sequencing used peripheral blood. The chain joins TRBV6-5 to TRBJ1-1; D unclear. The CDR3 coding sequence is TGTGCCAGCAGTTATAGAATGATGAACACTGAAGCTTTCTTT. Protein product: CASSYRMMNTEAFF.